Following are 22 T cell receptor beta chains from one sample sequenced in a study of blood T cell repertoires in COVID-19. The method was immunoSEQ multiplex PCR; TCRdb's version includes in-frame clones alone and lacks a portion of them. Here the sample spans about 80,000 clones, approximately 88% being singletons. The material sequenced was peripheral blood. Every receptor here comes from a woman of 80 years or more with acute or convalescent COVID-19.

The CDR3 loop is CASSLHAGVGNSPLHF. CDR3 DNA sequence: TGTGCCAGCAGCTTACACGCAGGGGTGGGTAATTCACCCCTCCACTTT. The chain couples TRBV7-2 to TRBJ1-6; possible D gene TRBD1, 6 bases. Looked up from germline, CDR1 is SGHTA and CDR2 is FQGNSA. The V and J ends lost 2 bases and 6 bases respectively, with 14 bases between them. This CDR3 has 16 amino acids.

The chain has TRBV7-8 and TRBJ1-4, with TRBD1 as a possible D gene (5 bases). The CDR3 covers 14 residues. Trimming took 6 bases from V and 7 from J, leaving 15 bases between them. Germline lookup yields CDR1 SGHVS and CDR2 FQNEAQ. The CDR3 DNA reads TGTGCCAGCAGACCGACAGTCGGTGGTGAAAAACTGTTTTTT. This gives the protein CASRPTVGGEKLFF.

This chain connects TRBV3-1 (or the pseudogene TRBV3-2) to TRBJ2-7; weak D call: TRBD1 (5 bases). Per germline, CDR1 LGHDT and CDR2 YNNKEL (reference sequence). V lost 4 bases to trimming and J lost 6 bases, with 16 bases between them. This CDR3 has 14 amino acids. The CDR3 region has the DNA TGTGCCAGCAGCCGCAGTGGGCAGGGAAGCGAGCAGTACTTC. It codes for CASSRSGQGSEQYF.

The chain combines TRBV6-1 with TRBJ1-6; a weak D match, TRBD1 (5 bases). Germline CDR1 and CDR2: MNHNS and SASEGT. The CDR3 is made up of 12 amino acids. Trimming pared 0 bases from V and 16 bases from J, leaving 10 bases between. CDR3 bases: TGTGCCAGCAGTGAAGCAGGGCGACAGCTCCACTTT. Encoded protein: CASSEAGRQLHF.

This chain connects TRBV18 to TRBJ1-2; 11 bases map to TRBD1. Germline trimming cut 3 bases from V and 2 bases from J; bases unmatched to any gene: 2. CDR1 is KGHSH and CDR2 is LQKENI in the germline V gene. This CDR3 region has 15 residues. CDR3 bases: TGTGCCAGCTCACCCGGGACAGGGGGAAACTATGGCTACACCTTC. It codes for CASSPGTGGNYGYTF.

The chain employs TRBV21-1 and TRBJ2-3; the table's D call TRBD2 went unverified against the DNA. TRBV21-1 is flagged as a pseudogene. The CDR3 has 19 residues. CDR3 residues: CASVPMGLAGVPSTDTQYF. The DNA for the CDR3 is TGTGCCAGTGTACCTATGGGACTAGCGGGGGTCCCTAGCACAGATACGCAGTATTTT.

The chain recombines TRBV3-1 (or the pseudogene TRBV3-2) with TRBJ1-5, with unresolved D. Looked up from germline, CDR1 is LGHDT and CDR2 is YNNKEL (reference sequence). The V gene lost 0 bases and the J gene lost 7 bases, with 13 bases spanning the gap. This CDR3 is built from 15 residues. The CDR3 sequence is CASSQDRTIGQPQHF. The CDR3, as DNA: TGTGCCAGCAGCCAAGATCGGACTATCGGCCAGCCCCAGCATTTT.

The chain combines TRBV9 with TRBJ1-2, with 8 bases fitting TRBD1. V shed 4 bases and J 8 bases; nucleotides not matched to a gene: 10. Germline V gives CDR1 SGDLS, CDR2 YYNGEE. This CDR3 is 14 amino acids long. CDR3 in DNA: TGTGCCAGCAGCCCGAGGTGGGACAGGCCCGGCTACACCTTC. Amino acids: CASSPRWDRPGYTF.

The chain links TRBV7-2 to TRBJ1-5; D is unresolved. V lost 1 base and J 2 bases, leaving 15 bases between the germline ends. The CDR3 is 17 amino acids. CDR1 and CDR2 from the germline V gene are SGHTA and FQGNSA. CDR3 in amino acids: CASSLGEGRGGNQPQHF. The CDR3 DNA sequence: TGTGCCAGCAGCTTAGGGGAGGGTCGGGGAGGCAATCAGCCCCAGCATTTT.

The V gene is TRBV2, the J gene TRBJ2-2, with D possibly being TRBD1 (7 bases). V lost 8 bases, J lost 4 bases, and 11 bases lay in between. Germline lookup yields CDR1 SNHLY and CDR2 FYNNEI. This CDR3 has 13 amino acids. CDR3 in DNA: TGTGCCAGCGGACAGGAGGGCACCGGGGAGCTGTTTTTT. Protein: CASGQEGTGELFF.

The rearrangement links TRBV27 to TRBJ2-2; 10 positions match TRBD2. There are 15 residues in the CDR3. V shed 5 bases and J 7 bases; nucleotides not matched to a gene: 7. Germline CDR1 and CDR2: MNHEY and SMNVEV (reference sequence). DNA of the CDR3: TGTGCCAGCAGTGCACAGCGGGGGGGTAGCGGGGAGCTGTTTTTT. Amino acid sequence: CASSAQRGGSGELFF.

V usage is TRBV5-4 and J usage is TRBJ2-2; 7 bases fit TRBD1. CDR3 length: 14 residues. With 4 bases clipped from V and 1 base from J, the junction kept 1 base outside the gene matches. The germline V gene has CDR1 SGHNT and CDR2 YYREEE (reference sequence). The CDR3 loop reads CASSRDRNTGELFF. The CDR3 DNA is TGTGCCAGCAGCCGGGACAGGAACACCGGGGAGCTGTTTTTT.

The rearrangement joins TRBV10-3 to TRBJ2-7; perhaps TRBD1 as D (5 bases). This CDR3 is built from 15 residues. Germline V gives CDR1 ENHRY, CDR2 SYGVKD. The V gene lost 3 bases and the J gene lost 0 bases, with 12 bases spanning the gap. Here the CDR3 DNA reads TGTGCCATCAGTGATAGTGCAGGGCGCTCCTACGAGCAGTACTTC. This sequence encodes CAISDSAGRSYEQYF.

The V gene is TRBV19, the J gene TRBJ1-1; a possible D gene is TRBD1 (6 bases). This CDR3 has 15 residues. Germline CDR1 and CDR2: LNHDA and SQIVND (reference sequence). V lost 5 bases and J lost 1, with 14 bases in between. The CDR3 nucleotides read TGTGCCAGTAGTTCGGACAGTTTAGGGAACACTGAAGCTTTCTTT. Its protein is CASSSDSLGNTEAFF. The full variable domain, in which reference TRBV19 and TRBJ1-1 provide the parts outside the CDR3, is DGGITQSPKYLFRKEGQNVTLSCEQNLNHDAMYWYRQDPGQGLRLIYYSQIVNDFQKGDIAEGYSVSREKKESFPLTVTSAQKNPTAFYLCASSSDSLGNTEAFFGQGTRLTVV.

This clone appeared a few times. The chain couples TRBV11-1 to TRBJ2-7; 8 bases are shared with TRBD2. V shed 3 bases and J 2 bases; nucleotides not matched to a gene: 3. CDR3 length: 14 residues. Germline lookup yields CDR1 SGHAT and CDR2 FQDESV (reference sequence). The CDR3 reads CASSFRGGTYEQYF. CDR3 sequence (DNA): TGTGCCAGCAGCTTCCGCGGGGGGACCTACGAGCAGTACTTC.

The gene calls are TRBV5-6 and TRBJ1-1, with no clear D. V lost 4 bases and J lost 2, with 12 bases in between. From germline, CDR1 is SGHDT and CDR2 YYEEEE. The CDR3 totals 14 residues. DNA for the CDR3: TGTGCCAGCAGCGCCGGTCGGGGTAACACTGAAGCTTTCTTT. This encodes CASSAGRGNTEAFF.

The chain links TRBV5-1 to TRBJ2-2, with TRBD1 matching 8 bases. Germline CDR1 SGHRS, CDR2 YFSETQ. The CDR3 has 15 amino acids. Trimming at V came to 4 bases and at J to 6 bases, leaving 8 bases not matched to a gene. The CDR3 reads CASSIEATGAGELFF. CDR3 sequence (DNA): TGCGCCAGCAGCATCGAGGCGACAGGGGCCGGGGAGCTGTTTTTT.

V is TRBV28 and J is TRBJ1-3; TRBD1 agrees at 7 bases. The V segment lost 7 bases and the J segment 2 bases; nucleotides outside the gene matches: 11. Germline V CDR1 and CDR2: MDHEN, SYDVKM. This CDR3 spans 16 amino acids. The CDR3 DNA is TGTGCCAGCACCGTACCTCGGGACAGTCCTGGAAACACCATATATTTT. Translation: CASTVPRDSPGNTIYF.

The chain carries TRBV25-1 and TRBJ2-2, with TRBD2 identical over 9 bases. There are 14 residues in the CDR3. V shed 7 bases, J shed 2 bases, and the junction held 2 bases outside the gene matches. Germline V CDR1 and CDR2: MGHDK, SYGVNS. Here the CDR3 reads CASKGTSNTGELFF. CDR3 DNA sequence: TGTGCCAGCAAGGGGACTAGCAACACCGGGGAGCTGTTTTTT. Using reference TRBV25-1 and TRBJ2-2 for the parts outside the CDR3, the full variable domain is EADIYQTPRYLVIGTGKKITLECSQTMGHDKMYWYQQDPGMELHLIHYSYGVNSTEKGDLSSESTVSRIRTEHFPLTLESARPSHTSQYLCASKGTSNTGELFFGEGSRLTVL.

The chain has TRBV12-5 and TRBJ2-7; D is perhaps TRBD1 (5 bases). The length of the CDR3 is 15 residues. In germline, CDR1 is LGHNT, CDR2 FRNRAP. Trimming took off 0 bases at V and 5 bases at J, with 14 bases between the two ends. The CDR3 is CASGLVSGFVNEQYF. CDR3 nucleotide sequence: TGTGCTAGTGGTTTGGTGTCAGGGTTTGTGAACGAGCAGTACTTC.

The chain uses TRBV6-7 and TRBJ1-5; TRBD1 matches at 12 bases. TRBV6-7 is filed as an ORF, its function uncertain. V gave up 2 bases and J gave up 2 bases; unmatched junction bases: 13. CDR3 length: 20 residues. In nucleotides, the CDR3 is TGTGCCAGCAGTTACACGCCGGGACAGGGGGCAAGATATGGCAATCAGCCCCAGCATTTT. This translates into CASSYTPGQGARYGNQPQHF.

The chain couples TRBV5-1 to TRBJ1-3; a weak D match, TRBD1 (5 bases). Trimming took off 4 bases at V and 0 bases at J, with 8 bases between the two ends. CDR1 and CDR2 (germline): SGHRS, YFSETQ. CDR3 size: 14 residues. CDR3 DNA sequence: TGCGCCAGCAGCCCCGGGGGCTCTGGAAACACCATATATTTT. Its translation is CASSPGGSGNTIYF.